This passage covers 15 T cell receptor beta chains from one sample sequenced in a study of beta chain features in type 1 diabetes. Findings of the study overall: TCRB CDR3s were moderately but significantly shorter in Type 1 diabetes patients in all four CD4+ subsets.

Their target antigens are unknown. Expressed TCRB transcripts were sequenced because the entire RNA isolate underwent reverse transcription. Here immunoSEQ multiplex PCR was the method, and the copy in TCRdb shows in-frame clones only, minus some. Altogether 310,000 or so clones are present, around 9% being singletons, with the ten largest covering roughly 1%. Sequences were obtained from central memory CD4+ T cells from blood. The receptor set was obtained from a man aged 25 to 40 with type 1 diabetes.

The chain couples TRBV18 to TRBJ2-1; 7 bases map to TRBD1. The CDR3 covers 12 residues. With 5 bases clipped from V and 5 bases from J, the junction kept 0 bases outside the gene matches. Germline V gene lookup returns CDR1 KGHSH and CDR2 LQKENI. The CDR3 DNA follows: TGTGCCAGCTCAGGACAGGACAATGAGCAGTTCTTC. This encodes CASSGQDNEQFF.

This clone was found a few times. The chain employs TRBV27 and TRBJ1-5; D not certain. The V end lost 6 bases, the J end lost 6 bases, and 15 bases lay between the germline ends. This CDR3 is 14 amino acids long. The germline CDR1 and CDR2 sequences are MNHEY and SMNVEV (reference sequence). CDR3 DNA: TGTGCCAGCAGAGCCGGCATAGATAGTCAGCCCCAGCATTTT. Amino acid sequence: CASRAGIDSQPQHF.

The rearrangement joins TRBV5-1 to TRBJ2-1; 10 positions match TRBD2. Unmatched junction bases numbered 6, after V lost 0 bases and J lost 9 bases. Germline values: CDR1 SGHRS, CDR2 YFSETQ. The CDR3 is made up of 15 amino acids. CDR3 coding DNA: TGCGCCAGCAGCTTGGCTAGCGGGGGTTCCGGTGAGCAGTTCTTC. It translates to CASSLASGGSGEQFF.

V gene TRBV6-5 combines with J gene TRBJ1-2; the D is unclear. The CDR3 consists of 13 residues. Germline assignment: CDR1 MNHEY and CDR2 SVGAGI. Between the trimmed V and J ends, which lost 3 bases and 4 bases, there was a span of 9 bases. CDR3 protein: CASSYSSLYGYTF. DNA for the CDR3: TGTGCCAGCAGTTATTCGTCACTCTATGGCTACACCTTC.

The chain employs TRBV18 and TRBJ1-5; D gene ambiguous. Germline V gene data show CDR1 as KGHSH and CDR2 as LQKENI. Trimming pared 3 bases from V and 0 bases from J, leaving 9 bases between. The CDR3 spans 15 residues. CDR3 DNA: TGTGCCAGCTCACCGGCTGTCAGTAGCAATCAGCCCCAGCATTTT. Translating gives CASSPAVSSNQPQHF.

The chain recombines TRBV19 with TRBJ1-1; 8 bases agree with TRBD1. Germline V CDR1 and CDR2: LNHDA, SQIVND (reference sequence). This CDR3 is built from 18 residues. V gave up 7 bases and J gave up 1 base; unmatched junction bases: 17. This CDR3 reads CASMGPQTGGVRNTEAFF. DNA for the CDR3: TGTGCCAGTATGGGCCCCCAAACAGGGGGAGTGAGGAACACTGAAGCTTTCTTT. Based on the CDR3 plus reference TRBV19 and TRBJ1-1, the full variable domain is DGGITQSPKYLFRKEGQNVTLSCEQNLNHDAMYWYRQDPGQGLRLIYYSQIVNDFQKGDIAEGYSVSREKKESFPLTVTSAQKNPTAFYLCASMGPQTGGVRNTEAFFGQGTRLTVV.

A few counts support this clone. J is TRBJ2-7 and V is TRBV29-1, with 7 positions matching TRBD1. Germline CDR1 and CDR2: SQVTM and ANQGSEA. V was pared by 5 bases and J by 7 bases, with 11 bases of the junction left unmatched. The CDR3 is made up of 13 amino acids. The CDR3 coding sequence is TGCAGCGTTTCTGGACAGGCCGGGGCGGAGCAGTACTTC. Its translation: CSVSGQAGAEQYF.

The CDR3 DNA follows: TGCGCCAGCAGCTTGGCAGTCTCCTACGAGCAGTACTTC. Protein: CASSLAVSYEQYF. The chain has TRBV5-1 and TRBJ2-7; D ambiguous. CDR3 size: 13 residues. V gave up 0 bases and J gave up 0 bases, with 4 bases separating them. The germline gives CDR1 SGHRS, CDR2 YFSETQ.

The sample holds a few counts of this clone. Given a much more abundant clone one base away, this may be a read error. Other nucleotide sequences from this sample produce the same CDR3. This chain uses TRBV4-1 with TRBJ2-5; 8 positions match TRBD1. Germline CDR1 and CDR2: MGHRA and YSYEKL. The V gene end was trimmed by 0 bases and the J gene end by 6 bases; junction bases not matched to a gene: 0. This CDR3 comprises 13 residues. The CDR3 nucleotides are TGCGCCAGCAGCCAAGACAGGGGGCAGACCCAGTACTTC. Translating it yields CASSQDRGQTQYF.

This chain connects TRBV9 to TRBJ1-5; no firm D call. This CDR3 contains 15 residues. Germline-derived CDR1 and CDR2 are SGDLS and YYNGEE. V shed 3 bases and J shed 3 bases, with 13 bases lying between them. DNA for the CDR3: TGTGCCAGCAGCGCCGATGCCTATAACAATCAGCCCCAGCATTTT. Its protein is CASSADAYNNQPQHF.

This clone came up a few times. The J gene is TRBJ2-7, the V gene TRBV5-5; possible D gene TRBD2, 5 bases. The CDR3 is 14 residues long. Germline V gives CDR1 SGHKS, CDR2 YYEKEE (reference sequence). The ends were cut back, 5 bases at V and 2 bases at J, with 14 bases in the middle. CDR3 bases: TGTGCCAGCAGTACCACGGGATCCGCCTACGAGCAGTACTTC. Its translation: CASSTTGSAYEQYF.

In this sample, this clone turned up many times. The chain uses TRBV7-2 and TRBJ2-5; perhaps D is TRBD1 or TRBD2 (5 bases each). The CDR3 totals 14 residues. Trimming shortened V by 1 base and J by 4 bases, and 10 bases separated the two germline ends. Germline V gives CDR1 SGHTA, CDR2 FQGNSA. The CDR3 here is CASSLGPGAETQYF. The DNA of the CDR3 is TGTGCCAGCAGCTTAGGCCCCGGGGCAGAGACCCAGTACTTC.

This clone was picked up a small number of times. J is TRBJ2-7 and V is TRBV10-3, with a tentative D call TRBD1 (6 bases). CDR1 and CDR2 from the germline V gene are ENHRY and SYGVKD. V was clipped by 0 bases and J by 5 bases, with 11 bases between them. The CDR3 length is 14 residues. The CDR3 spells CAISESTGKDEQYF. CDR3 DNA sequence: TGTGCCATCAGTGAGTCTACAGGGAAGGACGAGCAGTACTTC.

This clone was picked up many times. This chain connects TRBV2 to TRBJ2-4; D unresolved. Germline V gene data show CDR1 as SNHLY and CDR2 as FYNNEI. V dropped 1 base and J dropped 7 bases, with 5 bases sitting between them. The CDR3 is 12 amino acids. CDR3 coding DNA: TGTGCCAGCAGTGAAGAATGGAACATTCAGTACTTC. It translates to CASSEEWNIQYF.

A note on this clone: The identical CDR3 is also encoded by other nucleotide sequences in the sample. CDR3 DNA sequence: TGTGCCAGCAGCGTAGATCCCAGCTCCTACGAGCAGTACTTC. It specifies CASSVDPSSYEQYF. V gene TRBV9 combines with J gene TRBJ2-7; no definite D call. The CDR3 has 14 residues. V lost 0 bases to trimming and J lost 0 bases, with 7 bases between them. The germline V gene has CDR1 SGDLS and CDR2 YYNGEE.